This TCR beta chain was recorded in a study of blood T cell repertoires in COVID-19. CDR3 length: 15 amino acids. Germline lookup yields CDR1 SGHTA and CDR2 FQGTGA. V lost 5 bases, J lost 3 bases, and 4 bases stayed unmatched. TCRdb keeps only in-frame clones here, not all; method: immunoSEQ multiplex PCR. The data contain approximately 200,000 clones, approximately 84% of them singletons. Participant reports of clinical history set cohort assignment. This clone was seen once. Material for sequencing was PBMCs or T cells enriched from blood (not recorded which). This sequence was found in a man aged 55 to 70 who had recovered from COVID-19. This chain connects TRBV7-3 to TRBJ1-3; TRBD1 matches 10 bases. The chain's CDR3 is CASSLGTGVGNTIYF. The DNA for the CDR3 is TGTGCCAGCAGCCTCGGGACAGGGGTTGGAAACACCATATATTTT.